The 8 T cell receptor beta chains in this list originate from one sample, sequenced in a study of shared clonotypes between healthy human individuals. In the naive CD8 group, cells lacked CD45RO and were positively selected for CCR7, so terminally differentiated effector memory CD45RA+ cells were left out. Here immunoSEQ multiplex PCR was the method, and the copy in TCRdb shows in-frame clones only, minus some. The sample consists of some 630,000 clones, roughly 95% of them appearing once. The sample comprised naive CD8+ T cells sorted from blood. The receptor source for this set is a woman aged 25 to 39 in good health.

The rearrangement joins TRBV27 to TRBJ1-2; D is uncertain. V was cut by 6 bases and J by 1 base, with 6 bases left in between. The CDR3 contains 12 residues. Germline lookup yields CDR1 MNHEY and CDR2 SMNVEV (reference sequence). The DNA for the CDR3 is TGTGCCAGCAGCCCAAATAACTATGGCTACACCTTC. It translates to CASSPNNYGYTF.

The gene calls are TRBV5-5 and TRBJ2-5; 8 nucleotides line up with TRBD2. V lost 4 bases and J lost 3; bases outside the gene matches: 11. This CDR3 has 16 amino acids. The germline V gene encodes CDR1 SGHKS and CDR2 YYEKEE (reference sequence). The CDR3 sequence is CASSPQAGGGEETQYF. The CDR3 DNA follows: TGTGCCAGCAGCCCGCAGGCGGGGGGAGGGGAAGAGACCCAGTACTTC.

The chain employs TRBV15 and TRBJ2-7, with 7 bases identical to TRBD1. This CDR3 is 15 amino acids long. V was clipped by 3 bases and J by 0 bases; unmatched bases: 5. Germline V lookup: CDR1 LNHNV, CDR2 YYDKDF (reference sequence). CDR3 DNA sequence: TGTGCCACCAGCAGCCGGGACAGAATCTCCTACGAGCAGTACTTC. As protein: CATSSRDRISYEQYF.

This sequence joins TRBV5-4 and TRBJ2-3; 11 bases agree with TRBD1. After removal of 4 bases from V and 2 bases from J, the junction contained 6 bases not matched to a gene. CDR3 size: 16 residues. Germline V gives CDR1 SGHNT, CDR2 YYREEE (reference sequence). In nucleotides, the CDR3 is TGTGCCAGCAGCGGGGGGACAGGGGGTATCACAGATACGCAGTATTTT. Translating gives CASSGGTGGITDTQYF.

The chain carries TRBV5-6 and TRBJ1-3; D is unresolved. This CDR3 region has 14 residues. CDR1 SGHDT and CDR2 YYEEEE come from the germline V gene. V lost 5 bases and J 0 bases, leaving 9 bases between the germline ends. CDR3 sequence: CASRGWGSGNTIYF. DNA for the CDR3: TGTGCCAGCAGGGGTTGGGGCTCTGGAAACACCATATATTTT.

CDR3 loop: CASSLRPPGRTYNEQFF. The CDR3 nucleotides read TGTGCCAGCAGTTTAAGGCCGCCCGGGAGAACCTACAATGAGCAGTTCTTC. The chain joins TRBV27 to TRBJ2-1, with D perhaps matching TRBD2 (6 bases). Germline V gene sequence: CDR1 MNHEY, CDR2 SMNVEV (reference sequence). The length of the CDR3 is 17 residues. V lost 2 bases to trimming and J lost 2 bases, with 16 bases between them.

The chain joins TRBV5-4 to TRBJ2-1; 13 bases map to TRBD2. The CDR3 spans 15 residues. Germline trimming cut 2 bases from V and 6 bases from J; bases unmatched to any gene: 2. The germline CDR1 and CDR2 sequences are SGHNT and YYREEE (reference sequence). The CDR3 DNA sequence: TGTGCCAGCAGCTTTGGACTAGCGGGAGTCAATGAGCAGTTCTTC. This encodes CASSFGLAGVNEQFF.

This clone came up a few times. The CDR3 is CSVEQGLNAFF. CDR3 sequence (DNA): TGCAGCGTAGAACAGGGGTTGAACGCTTTCTTT. The chain carries TRBV29-1 and TRBJ1-1; 7 bases are shared with TRBD1. Germline CDR1 reads SQVTM; CDR2 reads ANQGSEA. With 6 bases clipped from V and 11 bases from J, the junction kept 9 bases outside the gene matches. There are 11 residues in the CDR3.